This T cell receptor beta chain was identified in a study of blood T cell repertoires in COVID-19. Across the whole study: Samples of COVID-19 (acute and convalescent) were obtained from the United States, Italy and Spain. The cDNA or gDNA used as material had been derived from T cells, B-cell-depleted T cells, or PBMCs.

Trimming left V 0 bases short and J 5 bases short, with 14 bases between. CDR3 length: 15 residues. The protocol was immunoSEQ multiplex PCR, while the TCRdb copy is restricted to in-frame clones and leaves out a portion. The table records 410,000 or so clones, around 89% of them present only once. Enrolment of Seattle patients took place during active infection, and they were followed longitudinally. This chain connects TRBV5-7 to TRBJ1-1; D possibly corresponds to TRBD1 (6 bases). TRBV5-7 is known as an ORF, though its function is uncertain. Material: peripheral blood. This clonotype was sampled from a woman in her thirties or forties with COVID-19, enrolled during active disease. The CDR3 here is CASSLASGVVTEAFF. The DNA of the CDR3 is TGTGCCAGCAGCTTGGCCTCAGGGGTGGTGACTGAAGCTTTCTTT.